The rows below give T cell receptor beta chains drawn from one sample of a study of cytomegalovirus exposure and HLA in healthy donors. Sequencing was performed with immunoSEQ multiplex PCR; in TCRdb, only in-frame clones are kept and a portion is missing. The sample has about 110,000 clones, about 60% seen once. Material for sequencing was PBMCs. The receptors were sampled from a woman in her 30s in good health and CMV-seronegative. Each CDR3 is given with its conserved first and last residue. D genes are given only for firm matches. Only part of the rows carry a size: once, few, many, or a class if the clone is expanded.

TRBV19	TRBJ1-2	TRBD1	-	CASSHRDRVDYGYTF	TGTGCCAGTAGCCACCGGGACAGGGTGGACTATGGCTACACCTTC
TRBV6-1	TRBJ2-3	-	-	CASSEWLTSIIPSTDTQYF	TGTGCCAGCAGTGAATGGTTGACTTCCATTATCCCTAGCACAGATACGCAGTATTTT
TRBV9	TRBJ2-3	TRBD1	-	CASSVTGVSTDTQYF	TGTGCCAGCAGCGTAACAGGGGTTAGCACAGATACGCAGTATTTT
TRBV5-1	TRBJ2-3	TRBD2	-	CASSLSGGRGDTQYF	TGCGCCAGCAGCTTGTCGGGAGGGCGTGGAGATACGCAGTATTTT
TRBV6-5	TRBJ2-2	TRBD2	once	CASRREGTGELFF	TGTGCCAGTCGACGGGAGGGCACCGGGGAGCTGTTTTTT
TRBV20-1	TRBJ2-1	-	-	CSAYAHHEQFF	TGCAGTGCTTATGCACACCATGAGCAGTTCTTC
TRBV20-1	TRBJ2-1	-	-	CSASRSDEQFF	TGCAGTGCTAGTCGCTCGGATGAGCAGTTCTTC
TRBV7-6	TRBJ2-1	TRBD2	-	CASSLVLTSGSYNEQFF	TGTGCCAGCAGCTTAGTGCTGACTAGCGGTTCTTACAATGAGCAGTTCTTC
TRBV28	TRBJ1-5	-	-	CASSYSNQPQHF	TGTGCCAGCAGCTATAGCAATCAGCCCCAGCATTTT
TRBV28	TRBJ2-6	-	-	CASTSLNGANVLTF	TGTGCCAGCACCTCACTGAACGGGGCCAACGTCCTGACTTTC
TRBV2	TRBJ1-1	-	-	CASKAGLWGEAFF	TGTGCCAGCAAAGCGGGACTCTGGGGTGAAGCTTTCTTT
TRBV6-1	TRBJ1-5	TRBD1	-	CASSDLGQGRQPQHF	TGTGCCAGCAGTGATCTTGGACAGGGACGGCAGCCCCAGCATTTT
TRBV27	TRBJ1-1	-	-	CASSLDRSRPEAFF	TGTGCCAGCAGTTTAGACAGATCTAGACCTGAAGCTTTCTTT
TRBV4-2	TRBJ2-1	TRBD2	-	CASSQESTSGYNEQFF	TGTGCCAGCAGCCAAGAGAGTACTAGCGGATACAATGAGCAGTTCTTC
TRBV11-2	TRBJ2-1	TRBD2	-	CASSPRGLAGGYNEQFF	TGTGCCAGCAGCCCCCGGGGACTAGCGGGAGGGTACAATGAGCAGTTCTTC
TRBV11-2	TRBJ2-1	TRBD2	once	CASSSRLAGDGEQFF	TGTGCCAGCAGCTCGCGACTAGCGGGAGATGGGGAGCAGTTCTTC
TRBV5-1	TRBJ1-3	TRBD1	few	CASSQGQISGNTIYF	TGCGCCAGCAGCCAGGGACAGATCTCTGGAAACACCATATATTTT
TRBV9	TRBJ2-1	-	-	CASSPHSYNEQFF	TGTGCCAGCAGCCCCCACAGCTACAATGAGCAGTTCTTC
TRBV9	TRBJ2-1	TRBD1	-	CASSSGTGLSNEQFF	TGTGCCAGCAGCTCCGGGACAGGGCTGAGCAATGAGCAGTTCTTC
TRBV5-1	TRBJ2-4	TRBD2	-	CASSLDGTSGGYIQYF	TGCGCCAGCAGCTTGGATGGGACTAGCGGGGGGTACATTCAGTACTTC
TRBV5-4	TRBJ2-7	-	-	CASSLVNTLPYEQYF	TGTGCCAGCAGCTTGGTCAACACCCTGCCATACGAGCAGTACTTC
TRBV2	TRBJ2-7	-	-	CASSERTTFYEQYF	TGTGCCAGCAGTGAAAGGACTACTTTCTACGAGCAGTACTTC
TRBV6-6	TRBJ2-2	-	-	CASSLDIRAGELFF	TGTGCCAGCAGTTTGGACATTAGAGCCGGGGAGCTGTTTTTT